One sample yielded the 19 T cell receptor beta chains listed below, sequenced in a study of blood T cell repertoires in COVID-19. Clones were sequenced by immunoSEQ multiplex PCR, and TCRdb holds only the in-frame ones, with some missing. This table has approximately 65,000 clones, around four fifths appearing once. Material: peripheral blood. These receptors came from a woman aged 80 or over with active or convalescent COVID-19.

The chain carries TRBV20-1 and TRBJ1-3; D gene unclear. This CDR3 contains 13 residues. V lost 3 bases, J lost 5 bases, and 11 bases lay in between. Germline CDR1 is DFQATT and CDR2 is SNEGSKA (reference sequence). The CDR3 spells CSASVRGRNTIYF. The CDR3 nucleotides read TGCAGTGCTAGTGTCCGAGGCCGAAACACCATATATTTT.

The chain couples TRBV12-3 or TRBV12-4 to TRBJ1-1; no reliable D call. Trimming left V 7 bases short and J 7 bases short, with 10 bases between. CDR3 length: 11 residues. As DNA, the CDR3 is TGTGCCAGCACGCGGGAAGGTGAAGCTTTCTTT. Translated, it gives CASTREGEAFF.

The gene calls are TRBV5-1 and TRBJ1-2; 7 bases are a match to TRBD1. The CDR3 loop spans 15 amino acids. After removal of 0 bases from V and 4 bases from J, the junction contained 6 bases not matched to a gene. Germline loops: CDR1 SGHRS, CDR2 YFSETQ. The CDR3 region has the DNA TGCGCCAGCAGCTTGGGGTGGGACAGCCTCTATGGCTACACCTTC. Translation gives CASSLGWDSLYGYTF.

CDR3 sequence reads: CASSRPQETQYF. Here the CDR3 DNA reads TGTGCCAGCAGTCGTCCCCAAGAGACCCAGTACTTC. The chain joins TRBV6-5 to TRBJ2-5; D gene unclear. Deletions cut 5 bases from V and 1 base from J, with 5 bases between. The CDR3 runs to 12 residues. Germline lookup yields CDR1 MNHEY and CDR2 SVGAGI.

The CDR3 DNA sequence: TGTGCCAGCAGCTTAAATAAATCCCCTAACTATGGCTACACCTTC. As protein: CASSLNKSPNYGYTF. The rearrangement uses TRBV5-4 and TRBJ1-2; D is undetermined. The CDR3 sequence is 15 residues long. The ends were cut back, 2 bases at V and 0 bases at J, with 11 bases in the middle. Germline V gene lookup returns CDR1 SGHNT and CDR2 YYREEE (reference sequence).

This rearrangement joins TRBV6-1 to TRBJ1-1; TRBD1 matches 9 bases. The CDR3 contains 15 residues. V dropped 3 bases and J dropped 3; count of bases not matched to a gene: 5. From germline, CDR1 is MNHNS and CDR2 SASEGT. CDR3 in amino acids: CASSDQTGGYTEAFF. The CDR3 coding sequence is TGTGCCAGCAGTGACCAGACAGGGGGGTACACTGAAGCTTTCTTT.

This clone was detected once. This chain links TRBV5-1 with TRBJ1-4; D possibly corresponds to TRBD1 (6 bases). Germline V gene sequence: CDR1 SGHRS, CDR2 YFSETQ. The CDR3 extends over 16 amino acids. Trimming left V 0 bases short and J 0 bases short, with 9 bases between. This CDR3 is CASSLDRTATNEKLFF. The CDR3 nucleotides read TGCGCCAGCAGCTTGGATCGGACAGCAACTAATGAAAAACTGTTTTTT.

This clone has only one observation. V and J are TRBV27 and TRBJ1-2; TRBD1 matches 8 bases. CDR1 MNHEY and CDR2 SMNVEV come from the germline V gene (reference sequence). This CDR3 region has 13 residues. The J segment lost 3 bases and the V segment lost 3 bases, leaving 0 bases of the junction unmatched. Written as DNA, the CDR3 is TGTGCCAGCAGTTTGGGACAGGACTATGGCTACACCTTC. Protein sequence: CASSLGQDYGYTF.

V and J are TRBV5-1 and TRBJ2-3; 9 bases line up with TRBD1. V lost 7 bases to trimming and J lost 5 bases; unmatched junction nucleotides: 11. The CDR3 is 15 amino acids. Germline CDR1 reads SGHRS; CDR2 reads YFSETQ. Here the CDR3 DNA reads TGCGCCAGCTTTGAGCTGGGACAGGGCAGAGATACGCAGTATTTT. Protein: CASFELGQGRDTQYF.

The CDR3: CASSPLSGALSYEQYF. Written as DNA, the CDR3 is TGTGCCAGCAGCCCCCTAAGCGGCGCTCTCTCCTACGAGCAGTACTTC. The gene calls are TRBV4-2 and TRBJ2-7, with D perhaps TRBD2 (5 bases). The CDR3 is 16 amino acids. V gave up 4 bases and J gave up 0 bases, with 16 bases separating them. Germline values: CDR1 LGHNA, CDR2 YNFKEQ.

This rearrangement joins TRBV4-1 to TRBJ1-1; D gene unclear. Per the germline V gene, CDR1 is MGHRA and CDR2 is YSYEKL. This CDR3 spans 12 amino acids. The ends were cut back, 1 base at V and 7 bases at J, with 7 bases in the middle. The DNA of the CDR3 is TGCGCCAGCAGCCAAGGAGGGATTGAAGCTTTCTTT. Residues: CASSQGGIEAFF.

The gene calls are TRBV5-1 and TRBJ2-3, with D unresolved. The length of the CDR3 is 16 residues. V dropped 4 bases and J dropped 1 base, with 16 bases sitting between them. Germline-derived CDR1 and CDR2 are SGHRS and YFSETQ. The CDR3 protein is CASSRARSRGTDTQYF. For the CDR3, the DNA is TGCGCCAGCAGCCGCGCCCGGTCCCGGGGCACAGATACGCAGTATTTT.

This clone came up once. The chain recombines TRBV5-4 with TRBJ2-7; 7 bases align to TRBD1. The CDR3 is 13 amino acids. The germline gives CDR1 SGHNT, CDR2 YYREEE (reference sequence). V lost 5 bases to trimming and J lost 6 bases; unmatched junction nucleotides: 8. CDR3: CASRPTGPGEQYF. The CDR3 DNA follows: TGTGCCAGCAGGCCGACAGGGCCCGGCGAGCAGTACTTC.

V gene TRBV6-5 combines with J gene TRBJ1-3, with TRBD1 matching 10 bases. Germline lookup yields CDR1 MNHEY and CDR2 SVGAGI. Germline trimming cut 6 bases from V and 4 bases from J; bases unmatched to any gene: 6. This CDR3 is built from 15 residues. The CDR3 DNA is TGTGCCAGCAGGCGGGACAGGGGAGGCGGAAACACCATATATTTT. Protein product: CASRRDRGGGNTIYF.

The rearrangement joins TRBV9 to TRBJ2-3, with 8 bases fitting TRBD2. Germline CDR1 is SGDLS and CDR2 is YYNGEE. Trimming cost V 0 bases and J 2 bases; bases outside gene matches: 11. The CDR3 has 18 amino acids. This chain's CDR3 is CASSVAAGGLRDTDTQYF. DNA of the CDR3: TGTGCCAGCAGCGTAGCTGCGGGGGGTCTTCGGGACACAGATACGCAGTATTTT.

The genes are TRBV7-9 and TRBJ1-6, with TRBD1 matching 7 bases. The V segment lost 5 bases and the J segment 1 base; nucleotides outside the gene matches: 2. The CDR3 covers 15 residues. The germline V gene encodes CDR1 SEHNR and CDR2 FQNEAQ (reference sequence). The CDR3 DNA reads TGTGCCAGCAGCCCACAGGGGTCCTATAATTCACCCCTCCACTTT. This translates into CASSPQGSYNSPLHF.

This clone showed up just once. The genes are TRBV10-3 and TRBJ1-3; no definite D call. CDR1 is ENHRY and CDR2 is SYGVKD in the germline V gene. With 4 bases removed from V and 4 bases from J, the gap between germline ends came to 8 bases. CDR3 length: 13 amino acids. CDR3 bases: TGTGCCATCAGTGCTCAGGCGGGAAACACCATATATTTT. Translation: CAISAQAGNTIYF.

The rearrangement joins TRBV19 to TRBJ2-5; the match to TRBD2 covers 8 bases. The CDR3 is 16 amino acids. The junction had 13 bases not matched to a gene; V was cut back by 5 bases and J by 5 bases. The germline CDR1 and CDR2 sequences are LNHDA and SQIVND (reference sequence). This CDR3 is CASSGAGGSQRETQYF. DNA for the CDR3: TGTGCCAGTAGTGGTGCGGGGGGCTCACAGAGGGAGACCCAGTACTTC.

The chain couples TRBV7-9 to TRBJ2-7; TRBD1 might be the D (7 bases). The CDR3 covers 14 residues. V was cut by 2 bases and J by 2 bases, with 10 bases left in between. Germline CDR1 reads SEHNR; CDR2 reads FQNEAQ (reference sequence). CDR3 in DNA: TGTGCCAGCAGCTTAACAGGGGAGGCCTACGAGCAGTACTTC. This encodes CASSLTGEAYEQYF.